A selection of T cell receptor beta chains follows, all from one sample in a study of CXCR3-negative and CXCR3-positive naive CD8 T cells. TCRdb re-called the 5' RACE reads and catalogs CDR3 proteins one per entry, DNA excluded. The sample shows approximately 52,000 distinct CDR3 sequences, and 20% to 25% sits with its ten largest clones. The sample comprised memory CD8+ T cells from blood. Receptor source: a human donor in good health. Some clones in this sample may be carry-over from other donors' samples. Both conserved end residues are part of each CDR3. The order of the fields is V gene, J gene, CDR3 protein.

>TRBV29-1|TRBJ1-2
CSVTSGTAVIYGYTF
>TRBV28|TRBJ2-1
CASSPHDGRGGNEQFF
>TRBV6-5|TRBJ2-1
CASSTTGTNYNEQFF
>TRBV29-1|TRBJ1-1
CSVSPANTEAFF
>TRBV15|TRBJ2-7
CATSFENSYEQYF
>TRBV29-1|TRBJ2-5
CSVERDWVKYF
>TRBV7-9|TRBJ1-1
CASSLYQGADTEAFF
>TRBV28|TRBJ1-1
CASGLGSTTEAFF
>TRBV29-1|TRBJ2-7
CSVEARGTFGTYEQYF
>TRBV29-1|TRBJ2-7
CSGMTSDSYEQYF
>TRBV29-1|TRBJ2-7
CSVEDPQDYEQYF
>TRBV11-2|TRBJ2-3
CASSLGAQGRQDTQYF
>TRBV29-1|TRBJ1-2
CSVVMPDGYTF
>TRBV15|TRBJ2-6
CATSGRTGAGTNVLTF
>TRBV3-1|TRBJ1-4
CASSQDEGGPATNEKLFF
>TRBV20-1|TRBJ2-1
CSARKDAGLAEIYNEQFF
>TRBV29-1|TRBJ1-6
CSVTQGASNSPLHF
>TRBV7-2|TRBJ2-7
CASSYYRGGSYEQYF
>TRBV14|TRBJ1-2
CASSQGLSWGYGYTF
>TRBV29-1|TRBJ2-3
CSATLTPGRLADTQYF
>TRBV4-3|TRBJ2-3
CASSQGDSLTDTQYF
>TRBV4-1|TRBJ1-1
CASSPFRGHYEAFF
>TRBV28|TRBJ2-1
CASSIGQDWENEQFF
>TRBV20-1|TRBJ2-7
CSVGIQGWEQYF
>TRBV7-2|TRBJ2-5
CASSPATSGETQYF
>TRBV12-3/TRBV12-4|TRBJ1-5
CASSSYRDQPQHF
>TRBV20-1|TRBJ2-1
CSASGESSYNEQFF
>TRBV18|TRBJ2-5
CASSPLMGEETQYF